This T cell receptor (beta chain) was identified during a study of T cell responses to AZD1222 COVID-19 vaccine. General study findings and limits: Regions 160-218 and 743-854 dominated among vaccine-associated CD4 TCRs spanning spike. Two AZD1222 administrations were followed by greater Spike-specific TCR breadth and depth. White British ancestry dominated among donors, who included more females, and clonal diversity was possibly underestimated.

Germline V gene lookup returns CDR1 MRHNA and CDR2 SNTAGT. Unmatched junction bases numbered 7, after V lost 4 bases and J lost 5 bases. The CDR3 has 15 amino acids. Data came from immunoSEQ multiplex PCR; TCRdb stores just in-frame clones and leaves some out. The data contain 80,000 or so clones, roughly 90% of them singletons. Note on this clone: Its cognate antigen is unknown.

The chain uses TRBV6-4 and TRBJ2-3; the match to TRBD2 covers 9 bases. The receptor was derived from an adult in good health. Here the sequenced sample was peripheral blood, taken on day 0 of AZD1222 vaccination. Here the CDR3 DNA reads TGTGCCAGCAGTGTGGCGGGGGGGCAGGAAGATACGCAGTATTTT. It codes for CASSVAGGQEDTQYF.